The 21 T cell receptor beta chains in this list originate from one sample, sequenced in a study of blood T cell repertoires in COVID-19. TCRdb keeps only in-frame clones here, not all; method: immunoSEQ multiplex PCR. The sample contains some 160,000 clones, 70% to 90% of which appear only once. The sequenced material came from peripheral blood. All receptors come from a man aged 50 to 60 who had recovered from COVID-19.

The chain couples TRBV24-1 to TRBJ1-5; 9 bases are shared with TRBD1. After removal of 0 bases from V and 3 bases from J, the junction contained 5 bases not matched to a gene. This CDR3 spans 17 amino acids. Per germline, CDR1 KGHDR and CDR2 SFDVKD. CDR3 sequence (DNA): TGTGCCACCAGTGATTTGGGGACAGGGAGGGACAATCAGCCCCAGCATTTT. It codes for CATSDLGTGRDNQPQHF.

This chain joins TRBV5-4 and TRBJ1-2, with 8 positions matching TRBD1. Germline trimming cut 0 bases from V and 7 bases from J; bases unmatched to any gene: 11. Germline V gene sequence: CDR1 SGHNT, CDR2 YYREEE (reference sequence). This CDR3 comprises 16 residues. CDR3 loop: CASSLDRTGLFSGYTF. CDR3 bases: TGTGCCAGCAGCTTGGACCGGACAGGGTTATTCTCTGGCTACACCTTC. The full variable domain, with the rest looked up from reference TRBV5-4 and TRBJ1-2, is ETGVTQSPTHLIKTRGQQVTLRCSSQSGHNTVSWYQQALGQGPQFIFQYYREEENGRGNFPPRFSGLQFPNYSSELNVNALELDDSALYLCASSLDRTGLFSGYTFGSGTRLTVV.

The chain joins TRBV24-1 to TRBJ1-2; D is perhaps TRBD1 (6 bases). Germline loops: CDR1 KGHDR, CDR2 SFDVKD. Trimming took 3 bases from V and 2 from J, leaving 12 bases between them. CDR3 size: 15 residues. CDR3 DNA sequence: TGTGCCACCAGTGATCCCAGGACAGAAAACTATGGCTACACCTTC. Protein: CATSDPRTENYGYTF.

The genes are TRBV30 and TRBJ2-2; D is perhaps TRBD2 (7 bases). Trimming stripped 3 bases from V and 5 bases from J, with 25 bases between. Germline loops: CDR1 GTSNPN, CDR2 SVGIG (reference sequence). The CDR3 contains 18 residues. The CDR3: CAWSVPPGGLYETGELFF. The CDR3, as DNA: TGTGCCTGGAGCGTACCCCCGGGGGGCCTCTATGAAACCGGGGAGCTGTTTTTT.

The chain combines TRBV27 with TRBJ1-6; D gene unclear. The CDR3 is made up of 17 amino acids. Trimming cost V 7 bases and J 0 bases, with 16 bases left between them. CDR1 MNHEY and CDR2 SMNVEV come from the germline V gene (reference sequence). CDR3 protein: CASTLRVGSSYNSPLHF. The CDR3 DNA reads TGTGCCAGCACCCTTAGGGTGGGGAGCTCCTATAATTCACCCCTCCACTTT.

The gene calls are TRBV19 and TRBJ2-3; 12 bases line up with TRBD2. The CDR3 has 15 amino acids. Per the germline V gene, CDR1 is LNHDA and CDR2 is SQIVND (reference sequence). With V trimmed by 3 bases and J by 4 bases, 2 bases remained unmatched. The CDR3 sequence is CASSMTSGGSDTQYF. For the CDR3, the DNA is TGTGCCAGTAGTATGACTAGCGGGGGTTCAGATACGCAGTATTTT.

The chain has TRBV21-1 and TRBJ2-3; the table's D gene call, TRBD2, was not cross checked with the DNA. TRBV21-1 is described as a pseudogene. The CDR3 has 13 residues. This chain's CDR3 is CASSNRSTDTQYF. DNA of the CDR3: TGTGCCAGCAGCAATCGGAGCACAGATACGCAGTATTTT.

The chain uses TRBV2 and TRBJ2-2; TRBD1 is a possible D gene (5 bases). This CDR3 has 15 residues. Germline values: CDR1 SNHLY, CDR2 FYNNEI. Trimming shortened V by 8 bases and J by 8 bases, and 21 bases separated the two germline ends. CDR3 sequence (DNA): TGTGCCAGCCGACCGGTCCTAACAGGTCCGGGGGAGCTGTTTTTT. It specifies CASRPVLTGPGELFF.

This clone showed up just a few times. The rearrangement links TRBV28 to TRBJ1-2, with TRBD1 matching over 8 bases. Germline V lookup: CDR1 MDHEN, CDR2 SYDVKM. V lost 2 bases, J lost 4 bases, and 3 bases stayed unmatched. The CDR3 runs to 14 residues. As DNA, the CDR3 is TGTGCCAGCAGTTTAGTCGGGACAGGCTATGGCTACACCTTC. Encoded protein: CASSLVGTGYGYTF.

This rearrangement joins TRBV28 to TRBJ1-1, with TRBD1 matching over 12 bases. Germline V CDR1 and CDR2: MDHEN, SYDVKM. This CDR3 contains 14 residues. Trimming took 5 bases from V and 10 from J; bases not matched to a gene: 8. As DNA, the CDR3 is TGTGCCAGCAGTCCAGGGGACAGGGGGCGATCAGCTTTCTTT. Its translation is CASSPGDRGRSAFF.

This chain joins TRBV28 and TRBJ1-2, with D uncertain. Germline CDR1 and CDR2: MDHEN and SYDVKM. The length of the CDR3 is 14 residues. Trimming removed 4 bases at V and 4 bases at J, with 13 bases between. The CDR3 coding sequence is TGTGCCAGCAGTTCAAGCCAAGTATTCTATGGCTACACCTTC. As protein: CASSSSQVFYGYTF.

V and J are TRBV6-2 or TRBV6-3 and TRBJ2-6; TRBD2 aligns across 9 bases. The J segment lost 0 bases and the V segment lost 4 bases, leaving 4 bases of the junction unmatched. The CDR3 runs 17 residues. In germline, CDR1 is MNHEY, CDR2 SVGEGT. The CDR3 loop is CASSSLAGPSGANVLTF. CDR3 nucleotides: TGTGCCAGCAGTTCCCTAGCGGGGCCCTCTGGGGCCAACGTCCTGACTTTC.

The table lists this clone with a count of one. This chain's CDR3 is CASSYQGQGNYGYTF. CDR3 DNA: TGTGCCAGCAGTTACCAGGGACAGGGGAACTATGGCTACACCTTC. The rearrangement links TRBV6-5 to TRBJ1-2, with TRBD1 matching 10 bases. CDR1 and CDR2 from the germline V gene are MNHEY and SVGAGI. The CDR3 length is 15 residues. After removal of 2 bases from V and 2 bases from J, the junction contained 2 bases not matched to a gene.

The genes are TRBV10-3 and TRBJ2-3; perhaps TRBD1 as D (6 bases). Trimming pared 2 bases from V and 4 bases from J, leaving 16 bases between. From germline, CDR1 is ENHRY and CDR2 SYGVKD. The CDR3 is 16 residues long. The CDR3 bases are TGTGCCATCAGTGAGGGGGGCAGGGGAGCGGCAGATACGCAGTATTTT. It specifies CAISEGGRGAADTQYF.

V gene TRBV5-1 combines with J gene TRBJ2-1, with D possibly TRBD1 on 6 matching bases. V lost 4 bases to trimming and J lost 10 bases, with 18 bases between them. Germline CDR1 is SGHRS and CDR2 is YFSETQ. The CDR3 is made up of 14 amino acids. CDR3 sequence: CASSTGEGVKEQFF. As DNA, the CDR3 is TGCGCCAGCAGCACCGGCGAGGGGGTTAAGGAGCAGTTCTTC.

The V call is TRBV6-5, the J call TRBJ2-7; D is uncertain. Trimming took 4 bases from V and 5 from J, leaving 9 bases between them. CDR1 and CDR2 (germline): MNHEY, SVGAGI. The CDR3 extends over 12 amino acids. The CDR3 DNA is TGTGCCAGCAGTTTGGCCCTTAACGAGCAGTACTTC. Translating gives CASSLALNEQYF.

This rearrangement joins TRBV19 to TRBJ1-1, with TRBD1 as a possible D gene (6 bases). This CDR3 region has 13 residues. The V end was cut by 5 bases, the J end by 11 bases, with 18 bases between. Per the germline V gene, CDR1 is LNHDA and CDR2 is SQIVND (reference sequence). CDR3 region: CASSPRGVSQAFF. CDR3 in DNA: TGTGCCAGTAGTCCCAGGGGCGTAAGTCAGGCTTTCTTT.

The genes are TRBV4-3 and TRBJ1-1, with TRBD1 matching 9 bases. CDR3 length: 16 amino acids. The V gene end was trimmed by 1 base and the J gene end by 3 bases; junction bases not matched to a gene: 6. Germline V lookup: CDR1 LGHNA, CDR2 YSLEER. The CDR3 loop reads CASSQVLGDRDTEAFF. In nucleotides, the CDR3 is TGCGCCAGCAGCCAAGTATTGGGGGACAGGGACACTGAAGCTTTCTTT.

CDR3 DNA: TGCAGCGTTGAAACCTCGGCAACTAATGAAAAACTGTTTTTT. The encoded protein is CSVETSATNEKLFF. The gene calls are TRBV29-1 and TRBJ1-4; no reliable D call. V was trimmed by 2 bases and J by 0 bases, leaving 7 bases between them. The CDR3 extends over 14 amino acids. Germline CDR1 is SQVTM and CDR2 is ANQGSEA.

The chain joins TRBV28 to TRBJ2-1; TRBD2 matches 8 bases. The V gene end was trimmed by 4 bases and the J gene end by 7 bases; junction bases not matched to a gene: 9. CDR1 and CDR2 (germline): MDHEN, SYDVKM. The CDR3 has 15 amino acids. The DNA for the CDR3 is TGTGCCAGCAGTTCCGGGGGGGTTGGTCGGAATGAGCAGTTCTTC. This gives the protein CASSSGGVGRNEQFF.

This clone has a handful of counts. The chain combines TRBV10-3 with TRBJ2-1; D is unresolved. The CDR3 has 12 amino acids. Germline V gene lookup returns CDR1 ENHRY and CDR2 SYGVKD. Trimming stripped 6 bases from V and 5 bases from J, with 8 bases between. The CDR3 coding sequence is TGTGCCATCAGCCTTGGAGACAATGAGCAGTTCTTC. It is translated as CAISLGDNEQFF.